This is a list of T cell receptor beta chains from one sample in a study of T cells after yellow fever vaccination. MiXCR was run by TCRdb on the 5' RACE reads, yielding one entry per CDR3 protein. This sample carries fewer than 450,000 distinct CDR3 sequences, under 5% of them seen once, and the ten largest clones take 20% to 30%. The sample consisted of PBMCs, taken 5 days after the yellow fever booster vaccination. The receptors come from a man aged 18 to 29 who received the YFV17D yellow fever vaccine. CDR3s leave out the opening cysteine and the closing phenylalanine or tryptophan. Fields, in order: J gene, V gene, CDR3 protein.

J: TRBJ1-2
V: TRBV21-1
CDR3: ASSKMPGGYT

J: TRBJ2-3
V: TRBV27
CDR3: ASSPREPPSLRDTQY

J: TRBJ2-7
V: TRBV2
CDR3: ASSQGDYEQY

J: TRBJ1-1
V: TRBV6-5
CDR3: ASSSRFSSGGEAF

J: TRBJ1-1
V: TRBV27
CDR3: ASSSQLGQWNTEAF

J: TRBJ2-5
V: TRBV12-3/TRBV12-4
CDR3: ASSLLAGGAETQY

J: TRBJ1-1
V: TRBV12-3/TRBV12-4
CDR3: ASSLMVGVSTEAF

J: TRBJ1-1
V: TRBV19
CDR3: ASCPGNTEAF

J: TRBJ2-3
V: TRBV5-1
CDR3: ASSFRASTDTQY

J: TRBJ2-7
V: TRBV14
CDR3: ASSQSSHGEQY

J: TRBJ2-1
V: TRBV7-9
CDR3: ASSPVAGGRYNEQF

J: TRBJ2-3
V: TRBV20-1
CDR3: SASGRYTDTQY

J: TRBJ1-5
V: TRBV24-1
CDR3: ATSDHEGYEGGQPQH

J: TRBJ1-2
V: TRBV29-1
CDR3: SVGPGQGMAYGYT

J: TRBJ2-7
V: TRBV9
CDR3: ACSPRGTGSPYEQY

J: TRBJ1-2
V: TRBV5-1
CDR3: ASSSPGGTGDLDYGYT

J: TRBJ2-4
V: TRBV20-1
CDR3: SARDGGEIQY

J: TRBJ2-7
V: TRBV4-2
CDR3: ASSQPIADEQY

J: TRBJ2-1
V: TRBV10-3
CDR3: AISSRGRSLYNEQF

J: TRBJ2-5
V: TRBV7-3
CDR3: ASSSTGTVQETQY

J: TRBJ2-2
V: TRBV28
CDR3: ASSQGLETGELF

J: TRBJ2-4
V: TRBV6-6
CDR3: ASSYSDFPNIQY

J: TRBJ2-7
V: TRBV15
CDR3: ATSPEPGLAGDGSYEQY

J: TRBJ2-7
V: TRBV7-8
CDR3: ASSLAVGGRLNEQY

J: TRBJ1-1
V: TRBV7-2
CDR3: ASSSTGTSTEAF

J: TRBJ1-2
V: TRBV4-1
CDR3: ASSQAAGGPWNYGYT

J: TRBJ1-2
V: TRBV5-4
CDR3: ASSLKGTIVSYGYT

J: TRBJ1-2
V: TRBV5-1
CDR3: ASSFFLGPGFGGYT

J: TRBJ1-2
V: TRBV20-1
CDR3: SARPTNYGYT